This T cell receptor beta chain was retrieved from a study of T cell responses to AZD1222 COVID-19 vaccine. Whole-study results and caveats: Researchers report vaccine-associated CD4 TCRs spanning spike, with dominance at 160-218 and 743-854. No repertoire was sampled before or during the peak T cell response, only after it. Donors were chiefly white British, with a greater number of females, and clonal diversity was perhaps underestimated. Seropositive at baseline were only a handful of AZD1222 recipients.

CDR3 length: 17 amino acids. V lost 5 bases to trimming and J lost 5 bases; unmatched junction nucleotides: 11. Looked up from germline, CDR1 is SGHTA and CDR2 is FQGTGA. Remarks on this clone: What it recognizes is unknown.

Repertoires were generated with immunoSEQ multiplex PCR, while TCRdb's copy carries only in-frame clones and drops some. The table has fewer than 150,000 clones, more than 70% seen once. The TCR was taken from an adult who received the AZD1222 COVID-19 vaccine. This sequence joins TRBV7-3 and TRBJ2-2; the match to TRBD1 covers 10 bases. Sample: peripheral blood, taken 28 days after the second AZD1222 dose. The CDR3 nucleotides are TGTGCCAGCAGCGCCTCCCGAGGACAGGGGGGGACCGGGGAGCTGTTTTTT. Translating it yields CASSASRGQGGTGELFF.